These T cell receptor beta chains were read from a single sample in a study of T cell responses to AZD1222 COVID-19 vaccine. Data came from immunoSEQ multiplex PCR; TCRdb stores just in-frame clones and leaves some out. Found here are 100,000 or so clones, about 90% of them singletons; the top ten hold roughly 3%. Sequencing was performed on peripheral blood, taken 28 days after the second AZD1222 dose. Source of these receptors: an adult who received the AZD1222 COVID-19 vaccine. CDR3s include the opening cysteine and the closing phenylalanine or tryptophan. A D gene is named only where the DNA matches it firmly. Size tells how often a clone was seen (once, few, many) or the class of an expanded clone, and some rows leave it out.

V,D,J,size,CDR3,DNA
TRBV19,NA,TRBJ1-5,NA,CASSMGTNQPQHF,TGTGCCAGTAGTATGGGGACCAATCAGCCCCAGCATTTT
TRBV6-1,TRBD1,TRBJ1-2,NA,CASSARTGGANYGYTF,TGTGCCAGCAGTGCGAGAACAGGGGGAGCGAACTATGGCTACACCTTC
TRBV5-1,NA,TRBJ1-5,NA,CASSLEPSHVPQHF,TGCGCCAGCAGCTTGGAGCCCTCTCATGTTCCCCAGCATTTT
TRBV7-2,NA,TRBJ1-1,NA,CASSSTLNTEAFF,TGTGCCAGCAGCTCGACACTGAACACTGAAGCTTTCTTT
TRBV30,NA,TRBJ1-3,NA,CAWSTGRTGNTIYF,TGTGCCTGGAGCACAGGGAGGACTGGAAACACCATATATTTT
TRBV6-5,NA,TRBJ2-1,NA,CASSSTPTHEQFF,TGTGCCAGCAGTTCGACACCGACCCATGAGCAGTTCTTC
TRBV10-1,NA,TRBJ1-2,NA,CASGRGYGYTF,TGCGCCAGCGGTCGCGGATATGGCTACACCTTC
TRBV6-2/TRBV6-3,TRBD1,TRBJ1-2,NA,CASSYSGQRNYGYTF,TGTGCCAGCAGTTACTCGGGACAGCGTAACTATGGCTACACCTTC
TRBV25-1,NA,TRBJ1-2,NA,CASSETGFGYTF,TGTGCCAGCAGTGAAACAGGGTTTGGCTACACCTTC
TRBV15,NA,TRBJ1-2,NA,CATSRDPPDHYGYTF,TGTGCCACCAGCAGAGATCCCCCAGACCACTATGGCTACACCTTC
TRBV5-1,TRBD1,TRBJ1-1,NA,CASRTGGTEAFF,TGCGCCAGCAGGACAGGGGGCACTGAAGCTTTCTTT
TRBV29-1,NA,TRBJ2-1,NA,CSVFFEVGEQFF,TGCAGCGTTTTTTTCGAGGTCGGTGAGCAGTTCTTC
TRBV13,TRBD1,TRBJ1-6,NA,CASSYRTGDHSPLHF,TGTGCCAGCAGCTACCGGACAGGGGACCACTCACCCCTCCACTTT
TRBV7-2,NA,TRBJ1-4,NA,CASSLEAGYEKLFF,TGTGCCAGCAGCTTAGAGGCAGGGTACGAAAAACTGTTTTTT
TRBV5-4,NA,TRBJ1-6,once,CASSSTPRPDSPLHF,TGTGCCAGCAGCTCTACCCCTCGCCCTGATTCACCCCTCCACTTT
TRBV19,NA,TRBJ1-1,NA,CASSAPGSNTEAFF,TGTGCCAGTAGTGCCCCGGGGTCGAACACTGAAGCTTTCTTT
TRBV19,NA,TRBJ1-4,NA,CASSITRVDVSQLFF,TGTGCCAGTAGTATTACTAGGGTTGATGTCAGCCAACTGTTTTTT
TRBV7-6,TRBD2,TRBJ2-2,NA,CASSLYSGANTGELFF,TGTGCCAGCAGCTTATATAGCGGGGCGAACACCGGGGAGCTGTTTTTT
TRBV13,NA,TRBJ1-6,NA,CASSFGVSSPLHF,TGTGCCAGCAGCTTCGGGGTGAGTTCACCCCTCCACTTT
TRBV11-2,TRBD2,TRBJ2-7,NA,CASNPSGGIGEQYF,TGTGCCAGCAACCCCAGCGGGGGCATAGGCGAGCAGTACTTC
TRBV7-8,NA,TRBJ2-1,NA,CASSLEGGDMNEQFF,TGTGCCAGCAGCTTAGAGGGCGGGGATATGAATGAGCAGTTCTTC
TRBV5-1,TRBD2,TRBJ2-5,NA,CASSLGASGQGETQYF,TGCGCCAGCAGCTTGGGGGCTAGCGGGCAGGGCGAGACCCAGTACTTC
TRBV5-1,NA,TRBJ2-6,NA,CASSFSGANVLTF,TGCGCCAGCAGCTTTTCTGGGGCCAACGTCCTGACTTTC
TRBV6-5,NA,TRBJ2-7,NA,CASAGGAYEQYF,TGTGCCAGCGCAGGAGGTGCCTACGAGCAGTACTTC
TRBV6-2/TRBV6-3,NA,TRBJ1-2,NA,CASSPTGDYGYTF,TGTGCCAGCAGTCCCACAGGAGACTATGGCTACACCTTC
TRBV30,NA,TRBJ1-2,NA,CAWSVPFSGYTF,TGTGCCTGGAGTGTTCCCTTTAGTGGCTACACCTTC
TRBV11-2,NA,TRBJ1-6,NA,CASSLDRSDSPLHF,TGTGCCAGCAGCTTAGATCGGTCGGATTCACCCCTCCACTTT
TRBV28,NA,TRBJ1-1,NA,CASSLSRMRIF,TGTGCCAGCAGTTTGAGCAGAATGCGTATCTTT
TRBV7-9,TRBD1,TRBJ1-2,NA,CASSWDRFGYGYTF,TGTGCCAGCAGCTGGGACAGGTTTGGCTATGGCTACACCTTC
TRBV6-5,NA,TRBJ1-4,NA,CASRVFGSPNEKLFF,TGTGCCAGCAGGGTTTTCGGGTCCCCTAATGAAAAACTGTTTTTT
TRBV6-5,NA,TRBJ1-1,NA,CASSRTNTEAFF,TGTGCCAGCAGCAGAACGAACACTGAAGCTTTCTTT
TRBV11-2,TRBD1,TRBJ2-7,few,CASSSYAGTGDEQYF,TGTGCCAGCAGCTCCTACGCCGGGACAGGGGACGAGCAGTACTTC
TRBV11-1,NA,TRBJ2-3,NA,CASSHLQGTTDTQYF,TGTGCCAGCAGCCATCTCCAGGGGACCACAGATACGCAGTATTTT
TRBV4-1,NA,TRBJ1-2,once,CASSPTDGAGNYGYTF,TGCGCCAGCAGCCCTACGGACGGGGCAGGAAACTATGGCTACACCTTC
TRBV5-1,NA,TRBJ2-1,NA,CASSLRWRTSPNEQFF,TGCGCCAGCAGCTTGCGTTGGAGGACCTCGCCCAATGAGCAGTTCTTC